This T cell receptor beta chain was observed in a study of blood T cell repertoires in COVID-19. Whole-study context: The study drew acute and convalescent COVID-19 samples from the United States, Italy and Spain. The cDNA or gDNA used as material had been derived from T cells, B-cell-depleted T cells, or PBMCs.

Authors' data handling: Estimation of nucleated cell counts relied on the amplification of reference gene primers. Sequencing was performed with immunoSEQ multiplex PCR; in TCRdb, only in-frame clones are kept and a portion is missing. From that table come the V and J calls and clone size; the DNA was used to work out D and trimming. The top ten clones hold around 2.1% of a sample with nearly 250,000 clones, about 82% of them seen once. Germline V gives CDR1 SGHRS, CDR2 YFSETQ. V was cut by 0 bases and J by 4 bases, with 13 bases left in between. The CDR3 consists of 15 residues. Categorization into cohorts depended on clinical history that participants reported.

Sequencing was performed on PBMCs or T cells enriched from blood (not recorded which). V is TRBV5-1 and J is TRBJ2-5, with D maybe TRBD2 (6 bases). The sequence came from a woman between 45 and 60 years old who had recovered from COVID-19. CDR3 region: CASSLAGGGLETQYF. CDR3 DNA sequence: TGCGCCAGCAGCTTGGCCGGGGGAGGCCTAGAGACCCAGTACTTC.